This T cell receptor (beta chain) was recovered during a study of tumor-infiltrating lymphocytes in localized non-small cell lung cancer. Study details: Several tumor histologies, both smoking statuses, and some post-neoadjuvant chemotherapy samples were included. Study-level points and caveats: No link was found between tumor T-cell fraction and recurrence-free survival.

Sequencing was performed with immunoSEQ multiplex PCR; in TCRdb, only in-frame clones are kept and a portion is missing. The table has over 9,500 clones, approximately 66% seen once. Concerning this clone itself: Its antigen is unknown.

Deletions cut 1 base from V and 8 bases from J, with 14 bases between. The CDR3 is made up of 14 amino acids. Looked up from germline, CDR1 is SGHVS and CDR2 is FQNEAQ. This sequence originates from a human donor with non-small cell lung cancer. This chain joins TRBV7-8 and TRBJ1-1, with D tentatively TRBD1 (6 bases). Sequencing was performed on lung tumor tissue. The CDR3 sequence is CASSLDREFLEAFF. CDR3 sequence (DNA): TGTGCCAGCAGCTTAGACAGGGAATTTCTCGAAGCTTTCTTT. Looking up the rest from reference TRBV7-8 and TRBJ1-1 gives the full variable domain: GAGVSQSPRYKVAKRGQDVALRCDPISGHVSLFWYQQALGQGPEFLTYFQNEAQLDKSGLPSDRFFAERPEGSVSTLKIQRTQQEDSAVYLCASSLDREFLEAFFGQGTRLTVV.